This record concerns one T cell receptor beta chain sequence. What it recognizes is unknown. TCRdb itself ran the 5' RACE reads through MiXCR, one entry per CDR3 protein. The sample holds more than 150,000 distinct CDR3 sequences, over 20% seen once. This entry comes from a study of T-cell memory formation after mild COVID-19. Germline-derived CDR1 and CDR2 are SGHTA and FQGNSA. This CDR3 spans 16 amino acids. V was trimmed by 5 bases and J by 6 bases, leaving 20 bases between them. Study outcomes and limitations: The appearance of some responding clones in pre-infection memory suggested that cross-reactive memory joined. CD4/CD8 balance characterized clones contracting day 15 to 85, and CD4+ skew characterized later expanders.

The source material was PBMCs or a T cell subset sorted from them (not recorded which). The receptor was isolated from an adult woman who had mild COVID-19 (a few samples of this study predate the infection). Cell type and time point are not known. The chain employs TRBV7-2 and TRBJ2-1; D unclear. In DNA form, the CDR3 reads TGTGCCAGCAGCCTCGTTAGCTTGAGTTCCCGCAATGAGCAGTTCTTC. This gives the protein CASSLVSLSSRNEQFF.